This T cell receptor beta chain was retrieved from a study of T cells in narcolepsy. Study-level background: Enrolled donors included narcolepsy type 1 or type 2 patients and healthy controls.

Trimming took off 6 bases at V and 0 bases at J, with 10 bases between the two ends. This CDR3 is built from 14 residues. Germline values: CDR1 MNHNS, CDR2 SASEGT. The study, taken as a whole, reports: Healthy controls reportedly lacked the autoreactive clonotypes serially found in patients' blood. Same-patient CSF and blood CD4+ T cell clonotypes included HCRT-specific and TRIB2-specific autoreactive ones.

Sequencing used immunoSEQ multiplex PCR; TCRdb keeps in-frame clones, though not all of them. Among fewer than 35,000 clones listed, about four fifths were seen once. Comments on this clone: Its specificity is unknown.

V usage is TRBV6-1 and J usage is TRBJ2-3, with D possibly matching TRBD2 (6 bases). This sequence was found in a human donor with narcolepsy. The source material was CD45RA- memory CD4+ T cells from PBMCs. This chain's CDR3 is CASSHGGSTDTQYF. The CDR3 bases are TGTGCCAGCAGCCACGGGGGAAGCACAGATACGCAGTATTTT.